This section outlines one T cell receptor (beta chain) sequence together with its context. With random hexamers, reverse transcription was performed on roughly 0.45 to 1 ug of RNA. TCRdb fed the immunoSEQ multiplex PCR reads into MiXCR, producing one record per CDR3 protein. This repertoire shows roughly 52,000 distinct CDR3 sequences, 95% found once; its top ten account for 0.75%. Germline assignment: CDR1 SNHLY and CDR2 FYNNEI. The CDR3 extends over 12 amino acids. Trimming shortened V by 4 bases and J by 8 bases, and 11 bases separated the two germline ends. This sample is drawn from a study of CD8 T cells in Susac syndrome.

This chain uses TRBV2 with TRBJ2-5, with D possibly called TRBD1 or TRBD2 (5 bases each). The TCR originated in a human donor with Susac syndrome. Sequencing was done on a sample of CD8+ T cells from PBMCs. As DNA, the CDR3 is TGTGCCAGCAGTGCCTCCGGGGCAACCCAGTACTTC. Encoded protein: CASSASGATQYF.